These 12 T cell receptor beta chains originate from one sample sequenced in a study of blood T cell repertoires in COVID-19. Here immunoSEQ multiplex PCR was the method, and the copy in TCRdb shows in-frame clones only, minus some. Of fewer than 250,000 clones in the sample, about 87% were seen once. The sequenced sample was peripheral blood. The receptor set was obtained from a man aged 70-80 years with acute or convalescent COVID-19.

V usage is TRBV28 and J usage is TRBJ1-5; no definite D call. Per germline, CDR1 MDHEN and CDR2 SYDVKM. This CDR3 has 12 residues. Trimming removed 3 bases at V and 6 bases at J, with 6 bases between. In DNA form, the CDR3 reads TGTGCCAGCAGTTTTTTCGGTCAGCCCCAGCATTTT. This encodes CASSFFGQPQHF.

This chain connects TRBV6-5 to TRBJ1-2; TRBD1 is a possible D gene (5 bases). Germline-derived CDR1 and CDR2 are MNHEY and SVGAGI. The CDR3 extends over 14 amino acids. The V end was cut by 5 bases, the J end by 4 bases, with 14 bases between. CDR3 coding DNA: TGTGCCAGCAGTCCCGGATCAGGGCGCTATGGCTACACCTTC. Residues: CASSPGSGRYGYTF.

The chain has TRBV6-5 and TRBJ1-4, with TRBD1 matching 9 bases. The CDR3 has 15 amino acids. V was pared by 6 bases and J by 5 bases, with 7 bases of the junction left unmatched. The germline V gene encodes CDR1 MNHEY and CDR2 SVGAGI. Here the CDR3 reads CASRLTGQGNEKLFF. Written as DNA, the CDR3 is TGTGCCAGCAGACTAACGGGACAGGGAAATGAAAAACTGTTTTTT.

This chain links TRBV2 with TRBJ1-5, with 7 nucleotides matching TRBD1. Germline-derived CDR1 and CDR2 are SNHLY and FYNNEI. This CDR3 comprises 14 residues. V shed 4 bases and J 2 bases; nucleotides not matched to a gene: 2. CDR3 in amino acids: CASSADRGNQPQHF. CDR3 nucleotide sequence: TGTGCCAGCAGTGCTGACAGGGGCAATCAGCCCCAGCATTTT.

This chain uses TRBV2 with TRBJ2-3; perhaps TRBD1 as D (5 bases). CDR1 SNHLY and CDR2 FYNNEI come from the germline V gene. The length of the CDR3 is 14 residues. The V gene lost 6 bases and the J gene lost 2 bases, with 12 bases spanning the gap. The CDR3 loop reads CASRPRVTTDTQYF. The CDR3, as DNA: TGTGCCAGCAGGCCCAGGGTAACCACAGATACGCAGTATTTT.

This chain links TRBV7-9 with TRBJ2-6, with D perhaps TRBD2 (6 bases). This CDR3 contains 15 residues. V lost 5 bases to trimming and J lost 3 bases, with 11 bases between them. Germline values: CDR1 SEHNR, CDR2 FQNEAQ (reference sequence). CDR3 region: CASSPGDGGANVLTF. In DNA, the CDR3 is TGTGCCAGCAGCCCGGGAGATGGTGGGGCCAACGTCCTGACTTTC.

The rearrangement links TRBV28 to TRBJ2-1; 11 positions match TRBD2. V shed 6 bases and J 4 bases; nucleotides not matched to a gene: 8. Germline-derived CDR1 and CDR2 are MDHEN and SYDVKM. The CDR3 consists of 16 residues. The CDR3 reads CASSPGTSGRYNEQFF. In DNA, the CDR3 is TGTGCCAGCAGCCCAGGGACTAGCGGTAGATACAATGAGCAGTTCTTC. The full variable domain, in which reference TRBV28 and TRBJ2-1 provide the parts outside the CDR3, is DVKVTQSSRYLVKRTGEKVFLECVQDMDHENMFWYRQDPGLGLRLIYFSYDVKMKEKGDIPEGYSVSREKKERFSLILESASTNQTSMYLCASSPGTSGRYNEQFFGPGTRLTVL.

The J gene is TRBJ2-7, the V gene TRBV11-2; 9 nucleotides agree with TRBD1. Per germline, CDR1 SGHAT and CDR2 FQNNGV. CDR3 size: 15 residues. V was pared by 1 base and J by 3 bases, with 4 bases of the junction left unmatched. The CDR3 region has the DNA TGTGCCAGCAGCTTAGGCCCGGGACAGGGCTACGAGCAGTACTTC. It encodes CASSLGPGQGYEQYF.

The genes are TRBV28 and TRBJ1-2; 8 bases map to TRBD1. With 5 bases clipped from V and 7 bases from J, the junction kept 9 bases outside the gene matches. Germline values: CDR1 MDHEN, CDR2 SYDVKM. The CDR3 is 14 amino acids. The CDR3: CASSPGQGLRGYTF. CDR3 nucleotides: TGTGCCAGCAGTCCCGGACAGGGTCTGCGTGGCTACACCTTC.

V is TRBV4-1 and J is TRBJ2-1; the D is unclear. The CDR3 extends over 15 amino acids. The germline gives CDR1 MGHRA, CDR2 YSYEKL. The germline V and J ends were trimmed by 0 bases and 1 base, with 7 bases remaining between them. CDR3 loop: CASSQDDLSYNEQFF. The CDR3 nucleotides read TGCGCCAGCAGCCAAGATGACTTGTCCTACAATGAGCAGTTCTTC.

This clone was seen more than once but under ten times. This rearrangement joins TRBV29-1 to TRBJ1-2; 9 nucleotides align to TRBD1. Germline-derived CDR1 and CDR2 are SQVTM and ANQGSEA. V shed 7 bases, J shed 4 bases, and the junction held 7 bases outside the gene matches. This CDR3 is 13 amino acids long. The CDR3 DNA is TGCAGCGCCCAGACAGGGGGAGGCTATGGCTACACCTTC. Protein: CSAQTGGGYGYTF. Combining the CDR3 with reference TRBV29-1 and TRBJ1-2 gives the whole variable domain SAVISQKPSRDICQRGTSLTIQCQVDSQVTMMFWYRQQPGQSLTLIATANQGSEATYESGFVIDKFPISRPNLTFSTLTVSNMSPEDSSIYLCSAQTGGGYGYTFGSGTRLTVV.

This chain links TRBV30 with TRBJ1-6; no clear D gene. V was pared by 2 bases and J by 6 bases, with 20 bases between. CDR3 length: 17 residues. CDR1 is GTSNPN, CDR2 SVGIG, per germline (reference sequence). The DNA for the CDR3 is TGTGCCTGGAGTCCCCCCGGAGCCGCCGGAGGTAATTCACCCCTCCACTTT. Its translation: CAWSPPGAAGGNSPLHF.